This TCR beta chain was profiled in a study of shared clonotypes between healthy human individuals (TCRdb year 2020). The study in broad terms: Three men and a couple of women, aged 18 to 49 years, made up the cohort. For each donor, three plates each were used for CD4 naive and CD4 memory, two plates were used for CD8 naive, and one plate was used for CD8 memory. To estimate repertoire size and how much clonotype sharing occurs between individuals, the study deeply sequenced the blood TCR repertoires of five healthy adults. To increase sequencing depth and limit assay-specific biases, TCR repertoire library preparation and sequencing were carried out by different laboratories using diverse techniques. Between about 0.85 and 9.5 billion PBMCs per donor were obtained by leukapheresis. What the work shows at the level of the full study, not this receptor alone: Because the study included only a small number of donors, the genetic and exposure-history diversity represented was limited. Pairwise subsampling indicated that sequencing depth was expected to affect the degree of clonotype sharing among donors. Compared with non-shared clonotypes, clonotypes shared by all four sorted-subset donors had higher generation probabilities. Rarefaction of sorted-subset datasets indicated incomplete sequencing despite the large sequencing depth. Sampling was limited to blood, and TCR repertoires in tissue likely differ from TCR repertoires in blood. Naive subsets generally had larger estimated clonotype richness than memory subsets. When a handful of donors were compared, the shared fraction of clonotypes was roughly 4.8% for naive CD4, 3.5% to 4% for naive CD8, about 2.4% for memory CD4, and roughly 0.4% for memory CD8.

The donors were healthy, HIV-negative adults with no recently reported acute infections or vaccinations. Every donor was a Caucasian adult residing in Nashville, Tennessee, USA. CD4+ T cells were enriched by magnetic negative selection, after which naive cells were positively selected on CD45RA and the negative fraction was taken as the memory subset. After blood collection by leukapheresis, PBMCs were isolated using Ficoll-Histopaque density gradient centrifugation and then cryopreserved in the vapor phase of liquid nitrogen. Analytical flow cytometry was used to check the purity and quantity of every magnetically sorted T cell population. From each sorted fraction, genomic DNA was isolated and quantified by UV absorbance on a Nanodrop 2000c. The germline V gene provides CDR1 MNHEY and CDR2 SVGAGI. Reading from cysteine to phenylalanine, the CDR3 counts 16 amino acids. Of the read, only the CDR3 DNA is kept; its 48 bases are in frame from base 1. The V and J ends are trimmed by 2 bases and 5 bases, leaving 19 bases between them.

About this clone itself: Its specific antigen is unknown. No much larger clone exists at a distance of one base, and base qualities are not known.

TCR CDR3 regions were amplified from genomic DNA by multiplex PCR using the deep immunoSEQ assay. Genomic DNA extracted from each cell subset was distributed evenly over all wells of several immunoSEQ 96-well plates, and each plate served as one replicate. For sorted subsets, each replicate PCR was loaded with approximately 0.2 ug genomic DNA, equivalent to approximately 33,000 T cell genomes. The purified libraries were quantified using a Qubit 3.0 fluorometer, sized with a Bioanalyzer 2100, and then quantified again using the KAPA Library Quantification kit. Every immunoSEQ 96-well plate was sequenced on a dedicated single-read 150-cycle Illumina NextSeq 550 flow cell. Turning to the authors' computational methods: Because the immunoSEQ output included only junctional sequences and no quality scores, the filtering could not be the same as the filtering used for full-length reads. To assign V/J genes and CDR3, sequences were annotated against IMGT germline references using PyIR, a Python wrapper for IgBLAST v1.9. Reads were filtered out if the reads had weak V/J assignments (E-value above 1e-6), no CDR3, stop codons, out-of-frame junctions, or ambiguous translated residues. A V3J clonotype was defined by an identical inferred V gene, J gene, and CDR3 amino acid sequence. Percentage overlap between repertoires was calculated by dividing the number of shared unique clonotypes by the size of the smaller repertoire. RTK rarefaction, the Chao1 estimator, and Recon v2.1 estimates of unobserved clonotypes were used to assess repertoire richness. OLGA was used to compute generation probabilities for all TCRbeta clonotypes that the gDNA method yielded from a handful of donors. In TCRdb, the immuneACCESS table is reduced to in-frame sequences with V and J assigned. These tables do not hold every clone; where another copy was compared, an unresolved V gene accounts for under half, and the others remain unexplained. From that table come the V and J calls and clone size; the DNA was used to work out D and trimming. The sample yields around 2,000,000 clones; 95% were counted once. The ten most abundant clones make up approximately 0.13% of the sample.

The sequenced sample was naive CD4+ T cells sorted from blood. The cell subset or site label of this sample denotes: CD45RA+ positively selected. The rearrangement combines TRBV6-5 with TRBJ2-7; the D gene assignment is perhaps TRBD1 or TRBD2, with each matching 6 bases. The sequence was collected from a young man in good health. The bases read TGTGCCAGCAGTTACAGAACGATCGGGGGCAGGCACGAGCAGTACTTC. It translates to CASSYRTIGGRHEQYF.